Below, one T cell receptor (beta chain) is given with its context. Generated by immunoSEQ multiplex PCR, the TCRdb table keeps only in-frame clones and is missing some. The data show roughly 120,000 clones, with 65% to 80% seen just once and about 6.8% held by the top ten. These data originate in a study of blood T cell repertoires in COVID-19. Germline V CDR1 and CDR2: LNHDA, SQIVND (reference sequence). This CDR3 is 13 amino acids long. Trimming left V 4 bases short and J 2 bases short, with 8 bases between. The receptor was isolated from a man in his 70s with acute or convalescent COVID-19. This chain connects TRBV19 to TRBJ2-5; perhaps TRBD1 as D (5 bases). Sequencing was performed on peripheral blood. The CDR3 region is CASSTTVQETQYF. CDR3 DNA: TGTGCCAGTAGTACGACAGTTCAAGAGACCCAGTACTTC.